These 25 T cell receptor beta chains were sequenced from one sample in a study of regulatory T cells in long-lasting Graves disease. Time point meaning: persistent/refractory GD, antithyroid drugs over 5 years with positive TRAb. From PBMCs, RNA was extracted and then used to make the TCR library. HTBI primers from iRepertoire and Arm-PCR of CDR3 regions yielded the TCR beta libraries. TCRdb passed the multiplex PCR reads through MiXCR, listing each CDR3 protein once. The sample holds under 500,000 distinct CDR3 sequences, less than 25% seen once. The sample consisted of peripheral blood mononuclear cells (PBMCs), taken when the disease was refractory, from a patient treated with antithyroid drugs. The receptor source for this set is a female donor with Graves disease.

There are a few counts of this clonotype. Written as DNA, the CDR3 is TGTGCCAGCAGCTCCCTGCTGGGGCAGGGGAAGTACAATGAGCAGTTCTTC. Its protein is CASSSLLGQGKYNEQFF. The chain employs TRBV13 and TRBJ2-1; TRBD1 might be the D (6 bases). The CDR3 extends over 17 amino acids. The germline gives CDR1 PRHDT, CDR2 FYEKMQ (reference sequence). The V end lost 4 bases, the J end lost 4 bases, and 20 bases lay between the germline ends.

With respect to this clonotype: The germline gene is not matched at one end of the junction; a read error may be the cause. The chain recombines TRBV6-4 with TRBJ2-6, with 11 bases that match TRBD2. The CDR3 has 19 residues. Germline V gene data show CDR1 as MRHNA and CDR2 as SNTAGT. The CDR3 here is CASSDILAGVLSGADVLTF. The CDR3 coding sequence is TGTGCCAGCAGTGATATACTAGCGGGAGTTCTTTCTGGGGCCGACGTCCTGACTTTC.

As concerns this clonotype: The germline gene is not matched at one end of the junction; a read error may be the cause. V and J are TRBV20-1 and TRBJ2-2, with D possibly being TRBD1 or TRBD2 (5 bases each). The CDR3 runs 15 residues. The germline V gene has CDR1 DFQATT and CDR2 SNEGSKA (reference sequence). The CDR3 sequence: CSARWRGTNTGEPFF. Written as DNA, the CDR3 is TGCAGTGCTAGGTGGCGTGGGACGAACACCGGGGAGCCGTTTTTT.

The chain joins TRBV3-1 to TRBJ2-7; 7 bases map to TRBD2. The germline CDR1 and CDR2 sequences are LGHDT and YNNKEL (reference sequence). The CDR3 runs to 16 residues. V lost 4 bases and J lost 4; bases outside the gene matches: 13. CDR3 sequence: CASSPSSAGTIYEQYF. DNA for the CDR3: TGTGCCAGCAGCCCTAGTTCAGCGGGGACGATATACGAGCAGTACTTC.

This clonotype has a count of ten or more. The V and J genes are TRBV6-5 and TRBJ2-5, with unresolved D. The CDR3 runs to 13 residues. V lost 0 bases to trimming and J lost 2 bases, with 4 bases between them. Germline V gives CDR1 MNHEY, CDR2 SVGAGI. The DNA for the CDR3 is TGTGCCAGCAGTTACTCGGAGCAAGAGACCCAGTACTTC. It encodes CASSYSEQETQYF.

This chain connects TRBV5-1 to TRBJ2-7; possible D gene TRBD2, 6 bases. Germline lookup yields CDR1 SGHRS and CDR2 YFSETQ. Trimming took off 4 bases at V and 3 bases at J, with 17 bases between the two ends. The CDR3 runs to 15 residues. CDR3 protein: CASSPLGGAYYEQYF. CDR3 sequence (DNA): TGCGCCAGCAGCCCCCTCGGGGGTGCCTACTACGAGCAGTACTTC.

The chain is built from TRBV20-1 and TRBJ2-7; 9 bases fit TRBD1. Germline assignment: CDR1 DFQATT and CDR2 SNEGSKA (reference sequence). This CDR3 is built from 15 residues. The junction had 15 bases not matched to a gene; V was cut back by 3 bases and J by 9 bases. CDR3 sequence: CSARVPGQGAAGQYF. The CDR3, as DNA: TGCAGTGCTAGGGTACCGGGACAGGGAGCAGCGGGGCAGTACTTC.

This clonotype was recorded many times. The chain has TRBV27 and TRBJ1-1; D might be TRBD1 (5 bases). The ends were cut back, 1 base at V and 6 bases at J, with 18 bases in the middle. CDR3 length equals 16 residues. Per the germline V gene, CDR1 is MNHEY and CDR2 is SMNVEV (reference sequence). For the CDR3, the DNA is TGTGCCAGCAGTTTATTGGCAGGGTTGTCCGTTTCTGAAGCTTTCTTT. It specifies CASSLLAGLSVSEAFF.

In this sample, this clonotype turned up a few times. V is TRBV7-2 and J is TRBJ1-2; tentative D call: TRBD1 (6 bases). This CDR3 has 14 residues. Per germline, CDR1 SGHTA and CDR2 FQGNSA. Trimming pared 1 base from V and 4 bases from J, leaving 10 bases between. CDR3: CASSLDPGVYGYTF. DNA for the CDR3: TGTGCCAGCAGCTTAGATCCAGGGGTCTATGGCTACACCTTC.

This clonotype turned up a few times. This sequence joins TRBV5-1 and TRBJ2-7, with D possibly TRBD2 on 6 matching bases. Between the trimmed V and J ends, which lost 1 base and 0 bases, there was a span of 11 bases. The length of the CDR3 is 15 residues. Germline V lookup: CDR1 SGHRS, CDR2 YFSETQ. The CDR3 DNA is TGCGCCAGCAGCTTGTTGGGCGGGAACTCCTACGAGCAGTACTTC. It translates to CASSLLGGNSYEQYF. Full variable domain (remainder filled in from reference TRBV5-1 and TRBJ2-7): KAGVTQTPRYLIKTRGQQVTLSCSPISGHRSVSWYQQTPGQGLQFLFEYFSETQRNKGNFPGRFSGRQFSNSRSEMNVSTLELGDSALYLCASSLLGGNSYEQYFGPGTRLTVT.

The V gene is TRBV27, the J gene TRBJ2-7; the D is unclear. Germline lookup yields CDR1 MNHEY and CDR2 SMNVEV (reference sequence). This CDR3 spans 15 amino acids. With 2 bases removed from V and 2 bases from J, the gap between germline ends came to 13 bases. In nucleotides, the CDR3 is TGTGCCAGCAGTTTAATGGGGATCACTCCCTACGAGCAGTACGTC. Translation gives CASSLMGITPYEQYV.

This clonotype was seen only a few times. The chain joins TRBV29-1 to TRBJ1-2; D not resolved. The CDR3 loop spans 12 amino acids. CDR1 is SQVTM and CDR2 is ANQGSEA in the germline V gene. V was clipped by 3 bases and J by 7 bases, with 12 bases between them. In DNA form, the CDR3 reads TGCAGCGTTGATCCAGTAGGGTCTGGCTACACCTTC. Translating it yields CSVDPVGSGYTF.

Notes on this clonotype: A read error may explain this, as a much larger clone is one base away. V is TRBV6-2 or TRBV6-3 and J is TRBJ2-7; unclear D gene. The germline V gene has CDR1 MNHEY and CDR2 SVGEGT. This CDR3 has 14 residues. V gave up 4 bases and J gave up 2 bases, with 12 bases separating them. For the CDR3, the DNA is TGTGCCAGCAGTTCCAGGCCAAGCCCCTACGAGCAGTACTTC. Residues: CASSSRPSPYEQYF.

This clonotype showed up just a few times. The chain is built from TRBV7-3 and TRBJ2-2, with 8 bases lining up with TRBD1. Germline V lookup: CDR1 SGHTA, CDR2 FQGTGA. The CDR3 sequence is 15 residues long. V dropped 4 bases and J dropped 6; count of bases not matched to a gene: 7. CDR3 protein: CASSSSRGQAGELFF. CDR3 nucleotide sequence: TGTGCCAGCAGCTCGTCCAGGGGGCAGGCCGGGGAGCTGTTTTTT.

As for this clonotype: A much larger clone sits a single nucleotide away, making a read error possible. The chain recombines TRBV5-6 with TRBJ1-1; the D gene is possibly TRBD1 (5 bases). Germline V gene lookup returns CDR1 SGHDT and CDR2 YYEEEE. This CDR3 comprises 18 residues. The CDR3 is CGSSLIGEPGTINTEAFF. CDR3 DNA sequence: TGTGGCAGCAGCTTGATAGGGGAGCCTGGCACGATTAACACTGAAGCTTTCTTT.

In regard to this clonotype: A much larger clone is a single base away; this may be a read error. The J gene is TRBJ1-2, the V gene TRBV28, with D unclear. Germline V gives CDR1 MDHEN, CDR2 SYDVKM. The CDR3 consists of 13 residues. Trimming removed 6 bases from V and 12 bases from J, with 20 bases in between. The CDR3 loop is CASSTSPLYGHTF. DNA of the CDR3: TGTGCCAGCAGCACTTCCCCGCTCTACGGCCACACCTTC.

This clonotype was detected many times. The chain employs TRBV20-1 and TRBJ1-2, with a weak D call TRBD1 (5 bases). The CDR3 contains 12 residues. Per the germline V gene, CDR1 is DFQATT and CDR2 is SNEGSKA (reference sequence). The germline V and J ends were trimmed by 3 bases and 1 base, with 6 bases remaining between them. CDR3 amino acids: CSASDSNYGYTF. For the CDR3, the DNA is TGCAGTGCTAGCGACAGTAACTATGGCTACACCTTC.

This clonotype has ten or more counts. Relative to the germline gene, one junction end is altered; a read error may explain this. The CDR3 is CASSLGGGRETQYF. The CDR3 DNA follows: TGTGCCAGCAGTTTAGGGGGAGGGCGGGAGACCCAGTACTTC. The chain carries TRBV7-8 and TRBJ2-5; possible D gene TRBD2, 7 bases. CDR3 length: 14 amino acids. Germline assignment: CDR1 SGHVS and CDR2 FQNEAQ.

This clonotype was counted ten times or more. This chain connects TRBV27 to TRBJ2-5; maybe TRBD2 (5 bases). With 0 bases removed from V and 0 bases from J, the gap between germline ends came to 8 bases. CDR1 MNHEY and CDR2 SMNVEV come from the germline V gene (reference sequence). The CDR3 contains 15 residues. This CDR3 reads CASSLSPSYQETQYF. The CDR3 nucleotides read TGTGCCAGCAGTTTATCCCCTAGCTACCAAGAGACCCAGTACTTC.

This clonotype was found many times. CDR3 region: CASSLRGSHSPLHF. The CDR3 nucleotides are TGTGCCAGCAGTTTAAGAGGGAGCCATTCACCCCTCCACTTT. This chain connects TRBV28 to TRBJ1-6, with D unclear. The CDR3 consists of 14 residues. From germline, CDR1 is MDHEN and CDR2 SYDVKM. V lost 2 bases and J lost 8, with 10 bases in between.

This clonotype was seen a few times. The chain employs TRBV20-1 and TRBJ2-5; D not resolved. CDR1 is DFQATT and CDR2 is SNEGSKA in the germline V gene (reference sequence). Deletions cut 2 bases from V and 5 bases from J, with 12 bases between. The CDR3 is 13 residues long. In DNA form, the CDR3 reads TGCAGTGCTAGAATGGGAACTTCGGAGACCCAGTACTTC. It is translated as CSARMGTSETQYF.

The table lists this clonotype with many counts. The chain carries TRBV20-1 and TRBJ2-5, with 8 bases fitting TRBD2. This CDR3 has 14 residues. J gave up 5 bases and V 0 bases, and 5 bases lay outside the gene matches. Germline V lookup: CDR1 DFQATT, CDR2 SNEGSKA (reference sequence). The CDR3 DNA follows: TGCAGTGCTAGAGACCGGGAGGGCCGGGAGACCCAGTACTTC. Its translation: CSARDREGRETQYF.

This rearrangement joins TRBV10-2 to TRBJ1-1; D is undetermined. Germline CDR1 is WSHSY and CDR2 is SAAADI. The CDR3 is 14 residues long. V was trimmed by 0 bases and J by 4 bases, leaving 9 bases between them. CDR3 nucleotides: TGCGCCAGCAGTGAGTCAAGAAGGACCACTGAAGCTTTCTTT. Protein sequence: CASSESRRTTEAFF.

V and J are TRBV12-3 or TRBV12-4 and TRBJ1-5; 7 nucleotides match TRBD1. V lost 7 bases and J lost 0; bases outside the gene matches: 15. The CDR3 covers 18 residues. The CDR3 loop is CASTLRRPGGYSNQPQHF. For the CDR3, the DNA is TGTGCCAGCACCCTTCGGAGGCCAGGGGGTTATAGCAATCAGCCCCAGCATTTT.

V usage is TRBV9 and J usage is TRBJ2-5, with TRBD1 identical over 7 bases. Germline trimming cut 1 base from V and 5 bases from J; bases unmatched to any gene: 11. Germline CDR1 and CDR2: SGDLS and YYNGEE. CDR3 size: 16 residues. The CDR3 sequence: CASSVRSGGLGETQYF. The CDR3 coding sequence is TGTGCCAGCAGCGTAAGATCAGGGGGTCTTGGGGAGACCCAGTACTTC.